This TCR beta chain was observed in a study of blood T cell repertoires in COVID-19. The CDR3 is 15 residues long. Germline loops: CDR1 LGHDT, CDR2 YNNKEL (reference sequence). Between the trimmed V and J ends, which lost 0 bases and 1 base, there was a span of 9 bases. Sequencing was performed with immunoSEQ multiplex PCR; in TCRdb, only in-frame clones are kept and a portion is missing. The table records 260,000 or so clones, under 90% of them present only once. V is TRBV3-1 (or the pseudogene TRBV3-2) and J is TRBJ1-1; D is ambiguous. Sample: PBMCs or T cells enriched from blood (not recorded which). The receptor's source is a woman in her thirties or forties who had been exposed to COVID-19. The CDR3 nucleotides read TGTGCCAGCAGCCAAGAGTCCGGGGAGAACACTGAAGCTTTCTTT. It yields the protein CASSQESGENTEAFF.